The sequence of this TCR beta chain was determined in a study of control samples from healthy donors and cancer patients. Only in-frame clones appear in the TCRdb table, and some are missing; sequencing was by immunoSEQ multiplex PCR. The sample lists 95,000 to 150,000 clones, more than 70% occurring once. The CDR3 covers 14 residues. Trimming cost V 6 bases and J 3 bases, with 12 bases left between them. Germline CDR1 LGHNA, CDR2 YNFKEQ. The specimen sequenced was blood. This rearrangement joins TRBV4-2 to TRBJ1-5; D possibly corresponds to TRBD1 (6 bases). The TCR originated in a man aged 40-55 years in good health. The CDR3 protein is CASSTDSNNQPQHF. CDR3 nucleotide sequence: TGTGCCAGCAGTACGGACAGTAACAATCAGCCCCAGCATTTT.